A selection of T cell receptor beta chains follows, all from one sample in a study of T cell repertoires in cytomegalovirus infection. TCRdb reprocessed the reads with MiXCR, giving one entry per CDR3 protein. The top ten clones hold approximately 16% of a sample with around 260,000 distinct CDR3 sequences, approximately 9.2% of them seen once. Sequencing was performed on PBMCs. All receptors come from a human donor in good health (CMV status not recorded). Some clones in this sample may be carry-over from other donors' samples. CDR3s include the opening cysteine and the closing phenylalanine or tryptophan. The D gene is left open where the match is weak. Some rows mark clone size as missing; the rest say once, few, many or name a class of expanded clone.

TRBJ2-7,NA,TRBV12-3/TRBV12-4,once,TGTGCCAGCAGGGGGGGGCGCGAGCAGTACTTC,CASRGGREQYF
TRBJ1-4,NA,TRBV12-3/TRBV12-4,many,TGTGCCAGCAGTTTTCAGGGCCCTAATGAAAAACTGTTTTTT,CASSFQGPNEKLFF
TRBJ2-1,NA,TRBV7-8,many,TGTGCCAGCAGCTTAAACCGGGAGATCTACAATGAGCAGTTCTTC,CASSLNREIYNEQFF
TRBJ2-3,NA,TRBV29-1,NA,TGCAGCGTTGAAAGTTTTGTTACGGACTCGGGGTATACGCAGTATTTT,CSVESFVTDSGYTQYF
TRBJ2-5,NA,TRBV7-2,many,TGTGCCAGCAGCGCAACGGGAGCAGAGACCCAGTACTTC,CASSATGAETQYF
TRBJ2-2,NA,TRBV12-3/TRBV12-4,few,TGTGCCAGCAGCCTACTCCGGACTACCGGGGAGCTGTTTTTT,CASSLLRTTGELFF
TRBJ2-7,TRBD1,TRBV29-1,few,TGCAGCGGTTCGACAGGGAACTACGAGCAGTACTTC,CSGSTGNYEQYF
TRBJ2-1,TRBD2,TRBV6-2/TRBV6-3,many,TGTGCCAGCAGAAGCGAGCGGGAGGGACGCAATGAGCAGTTCTTC,CASRSEREGRNEQFF
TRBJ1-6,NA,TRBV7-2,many,TGTGCCAGCAGCCACAGAAATTCACCCCTCCACTTT,CASSHRNSPLHF
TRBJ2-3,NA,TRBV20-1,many,TGCAGTGCCCCAGGAGAGGGCACAGATACGCAGTATTTT,CSAPGEGTDTQYF
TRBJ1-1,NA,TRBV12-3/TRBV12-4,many,TGTGCCAGCAGATTGAGCGCCATGAACACTGAAGCTTTCTTT,CASRLSAMNTEAFF
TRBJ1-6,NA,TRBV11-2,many,TGTGCCAGCAGCTACCAGGGCCGATCACCCCTCCACTTT,CASSYQGRSPLHF
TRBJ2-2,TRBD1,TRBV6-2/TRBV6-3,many,TGTGCCAGCAGTGAAAGACAGGGGGCAGGCGGGGAGCTGTTTTTT,CASSERQGAGGELFF
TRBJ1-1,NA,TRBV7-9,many,TGTGCCAGCAGCCACGAGGCGAAAGCTCTCAACACTGAAGCTTTCTTT,CASSHEAKALNTEAFF
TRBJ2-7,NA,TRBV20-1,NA,TGCAGTGCTAGCGGGGGGCCCTACGAGCAGTACTTC,CSASGGPYEQYF
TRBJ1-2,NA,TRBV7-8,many,TGTGCCAGCAGCTCGAGGGGGGGGGCTGCTTTAAGCTATGGCTACACCTTC,CASSSRGGAALSYGYTF
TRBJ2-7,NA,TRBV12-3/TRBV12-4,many,TGTGCCAGCAGTGCAACAGGTCCTACCTTGAACTACGAGCAGTACTTC,CASSATGPTLNYEQYF
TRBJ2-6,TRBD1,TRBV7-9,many,TGTGCCAGCTCGGGCAGATCTCCGGGACAGGGGGCATCTGGGGCCAACGTCCTGACTTTC,CASSGRSPGQGASGANVLTF
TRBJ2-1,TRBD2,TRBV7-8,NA,TGTGCCAGCAGCGTCTCGGGAGGGCAGTACAATGAGCAGTTCTTC,CASSVSGGQYNEQFF
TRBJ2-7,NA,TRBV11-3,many,TGTGCCAGCAGTCCGGGACTCCAAAACTACGAGCAGTACTTC,CASSPGLQNYEQYF
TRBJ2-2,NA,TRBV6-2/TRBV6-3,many,TGTGCCAGCAAGAAAGCAGCGAACACCGGGGAGCTGTTTTTT,CASKKAANTGELFF
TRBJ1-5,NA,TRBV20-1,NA,TGCAGTGCGAGACAGTACCCACAGCCCCAGCATTTT,CSARQYPQPQHF
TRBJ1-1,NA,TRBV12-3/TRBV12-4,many,TGTGCCAGCAGTTTTAGGCCCCCAGGAGTTGACACTGAAGCTTTCTTT,CASSFRPPGVDTEAFF
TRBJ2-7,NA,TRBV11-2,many,TGTGCCAGCAGCTTGGACAGACTCAAGCTCGACGTGCAGTACTTC,CASSLDRLKLDVQYF
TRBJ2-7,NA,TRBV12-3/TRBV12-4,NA,TGTGCCAGCAGCCTACAAGGGCGTTTTTACGAGCAGTACTTC,CASSLQGRFYEQYF
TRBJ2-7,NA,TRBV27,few,TGTGCCAGCAGTCCCCGGGGGAAGTACGAGCAGTACTTC,CASSPRGKYEQYF
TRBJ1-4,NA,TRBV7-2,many,TGTGCCAGCAGCTTAGGACCGACAACTAATGAAAAACTGTTTTTT,CASSLGPTTNEKLFF
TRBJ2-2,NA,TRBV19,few,TGTGCCAGTAGTGTCGACAGGAACACCGGGGAGCTGTTTTTT,CASSVDRNTGELFF
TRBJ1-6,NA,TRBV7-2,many,TGTGCCAGCAGCTTGGCGGTAGCTAGTAGCTCCTATAATTCACCCCTCCACTTT,CASSLAVASSSYNSPLHF
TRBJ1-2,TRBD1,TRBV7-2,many,TGTGCCAGCAGGTTGGGGGCAGGGGGTGATGGCTACACCTTC,CASRLGAGGDGYTF
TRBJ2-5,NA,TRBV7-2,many,TGTGCCAGCAGCCCCCATTCCGGGGCTGGGGAGACCCAGTACTTC,CASSPHSGAGETQYF
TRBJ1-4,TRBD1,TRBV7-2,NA,TGTGCCAGCAGCTTAGACCGTGACAGGGCCCGCGAAAAACTGTTTTTT,CASSLDRDRAREKLFF
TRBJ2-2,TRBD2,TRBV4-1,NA,TGCGCCAGCAGCCAACTAGCGGGAAGTACCGGGGAGCTGTTTTTT,CASSQLAGSTGELFF
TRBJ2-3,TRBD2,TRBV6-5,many,TGTGCCAGCAGTTACTCTATTAGCGGGGGGGGCACAGATACGCAGTATTTT,CASSYSISGGGTDTQYF
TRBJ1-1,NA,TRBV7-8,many,TGTGCCAGCAGCTTCGGGGGACAAGGAGTTGGGACTGAAGCTTTCTTT,CASSFGGQGVGTEAFF
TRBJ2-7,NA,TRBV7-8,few,TGTGCCAGCAGCCAAGGGGACGTCGGGAACGAGCAGTACTTC,CASSQGDVGNEQYF
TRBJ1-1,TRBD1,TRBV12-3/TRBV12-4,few,TGTGCCAGCAGTTTGGAGGGGGCGGTAACTGAAGCTTTCTTT,CASSLEGAVTEAFF
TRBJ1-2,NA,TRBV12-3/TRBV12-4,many,TGTGCCAGCAGTTTAGGAAAGGATGGCTACACCTTC,CASSLGKDGYTF
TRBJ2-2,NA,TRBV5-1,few,TGCGCCAGCAGAGCCGGGGGCCGGAACACCGGGGAGCTGTTTTTT,CASRAGGRNTGELFF
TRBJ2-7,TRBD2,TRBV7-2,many,TGTGCCAGTATACGCGCCCGGACTAGCGGGGACTACGAGCAGTACTTC,CASIRARTSGDYEQYF
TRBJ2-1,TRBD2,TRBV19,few,TGTGCCAGTAGTATCCGGACTAGTGAAAATGAGCAGTTCTTC,CASSIRTSENEQFF
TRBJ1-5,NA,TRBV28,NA,TGTGCCAGCAGAACAACAGGGTTGGGCAATCAGCCCCAGCATTTT,CASRTTGLGNQPQHF
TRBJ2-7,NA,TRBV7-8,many,TGTGCCAGCAGCCGGACGGAGGTCTACGAGCAGTACTTC,CASSRTEVYEQYF
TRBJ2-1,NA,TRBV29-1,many,TGCAGCGTTGGGCAGGGCGCGGGCAATGAGCAGTTCTTC,CSVGQGAGNEQFF
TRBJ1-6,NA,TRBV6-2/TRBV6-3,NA,TGTGCCAGCAGTTACTTTGGGGAGTATAATTCACCCCTCCACTTT,CASSYFGEYNSPLHF
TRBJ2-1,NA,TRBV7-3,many,TGTGCCAGCAGCTCGATGGGCCGGCTCAGCTCCTACAATGAGCAGTTCTTC,CASSSMGRLSSYNEQFF
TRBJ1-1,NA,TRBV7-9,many,TGTGCCAGCAGCCCCGAGGGGGTCACTGAAGCTTTCTTT,CASSPEGVTEAFF
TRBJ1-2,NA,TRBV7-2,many,TGTGCCAGCAGCTTAGGCAGGGGCAGGATGGATGGCTACACCTTC,CASSLGRGRMDGYTF
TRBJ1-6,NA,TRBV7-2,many,TGTGCCAGCAGCCTGACCAGACCGCACCCCCTCCACTTT,CASSLTRPHPLHF
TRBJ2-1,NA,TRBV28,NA,TGTGCCAGCAGTTTGCTACAGGTTTCCTACAATGAGCAGTTCTTC,CASSLLQVSYNEQFF
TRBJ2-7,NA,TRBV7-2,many,TGTGCCAGCAGCGCTAGCTCCTACGAGCAGTACTTC,CASSASSYEQYF
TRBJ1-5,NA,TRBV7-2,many,TGTGCCAGCAGCCTTGGGCCGGCAGGCCTCCAGAGTTATCAGCCCCAGCATTTT,CASSLGPAGLQSYQPQHF